Below are 15 T cell receptor beta chains sequenced from a single sample in a study of blood T cell repertoires in COVID-19. The method was immunoSEQ multiplex PCR; TCRdb's version includes in-frame clones alone and lacks a portion of them. The data contain 200,000 to 250,000 clones, 86% of them singletons. The sequencing sample was made of peripheral blood. The receptors here all came from a man between 60 and 75 years old with acute or convalescent COVID-19.

The chain has TRBV28 and TRBJ1-3; D is unresolved. The CDR3 totals 17 residues. V gave up 1 base and J gave up 0 bases, with 13 bases separating them. Germline CDR1 is MDHEN and CDR2 is SYDVKM. CDR3 DNA sequence: TGTGCCAGCAGTTTATTCCCGAGGAGGCACTCTGGAAACACCATATATTTT. This codes for CASSLFPRRHSGNTIYF.

The V gene is TRBV5-1, the J gene TRBJ2-5, with TRBD1 identical over 7 bases. Germline V gives CDR1 SGHRS, CDR2 YFSETQ. This CDR3 is 15 amino acids long. J gave up 1 base and V 4 bases, and 7 bases lay outside the gene matches. The CDR3 bases are TGCGCCAGCAGCCAAGAGACAGGGTCCCAAGAGACCCAGTACTTC. Protein sequence: CASSQETGSQETQYF.

The chain links TRBV12-3 or TRBV12-4 to TRBJ2-1; TRBD2 agrees at 7 bases. The CDR3 is 11 residues long. Losses at the gene ends were 8 bases for V and 7 bases for J; bases not matched to a gene: 2. The CDR3 is CASQRGNEQFF. The CDR3 nucleotides read TGTGCCAGCCAGCGGGGTAATGAGCAGTTCTTC.

This sequence joins TRBV27 and TRBJ1-6; maybe TRBD1 (6 bases). The CDR3 runs 17 residues. V was shortened by 1 base and J by 7 bases, with 17 bases between the two germline ends. Germline CDR1 reads MNHEY; CDR2 reads SMNVEV (reference sequence). The CDR3 reads CASSLWGGRGSNSPLHF. In DNA form, the CDR3 reads TGTGCCAGCAGTTTATGGGGGGGGCGGGGATCAAATTCACCCCTCCACTTT.

This sequence joins TRBV19 and TRBJ1-1; 7 positions agree with TRBD1. This CDR3 comprises 13 residues. In germline, CDR1 is LNHDA, CDR2 SQIVND (reference sequence). The ends lost 7 bases at V and 6 bases at J; junction bases unmatched: 8. The CDR3 coding sequence is TGTGCCAGTACCACCATCGACAGGGCTGAAGCTTTCTTT. This translates into CASTTIDRAEAFF.

Only one count was recorded for this clone. The gene calls are TRBV30 and TRBJ2-5; D might be TRBD1 (5 bases). V dropped 8 bases and J dropped 7 bases, with 17 bases sitting between them. The CDR3 loop spans 12 amino acids. Germline CDR1 is GTSNPN and CDR2 is SVGIG (reference sequence). The CDR3 here is CATPQGFGTQYF. The CDR3 nucleotides are TGTGCCACTCCCCAGGGATTCGGGACCCAGTACTTC.

The chain couples TRBV7-3 to TRBJ2-2; 12 nucleotides match TRBD2. J lost 5 bases, V lost 6 bases, and 10 bases had no gene match. Germline V gene data show CDR1 as SGHTA and CDR2 as FQGTGA. This CDR3 has 17 residues. The CDR3 bases are TGTGCCAGCAGGCAAGGACTAGCGGGATATAATACCGGGGAGCTGTTTTTT. This sequence encodes CASRQGLAGYNTGELFF.

J is TRBJ2-2 and V is TRBV29-1, with 9 bases fitting TRBD1. The germline CDR1 and CDR2 sequences are SQVTM and ANQGSEA. Trimming removed 4 bases from V and 6 bases from J; junction bases left unmatched: 6. CDR3 size: 14 residues. The CDR3 reads CSVGRDRDAGELFF. The CDR3 DNA reads TGCAGCGTTGGACGGGACAGGGACGCCGGGGAGCTGTTTTTT.

The V gene is TRBV24-1, the J gene TRBJ2-1; 11 nucleotides agree with TRBD1. The junction had 5 bases not matched to a gene; V was cut back by 2 bases and J by 6 bases. Per the germline V gene, CDR1 is KGHDR and CDR2 is SFDVKD. The CDR3 runs to 16 residues. DNA of the CDR3: TGTGCCACCAGTGATTCCGGACAGGGGGCCGTCAATGAGCAGTTCTTC. This gives the protein CATSDSGQGAVNEQFF.

CDR3 nucleotides: TGCAGTGCGCTCAGGGGATCTCCCCTCCACTTT. It specifies CSALRGSPLHF. The chain combines TRBV20-1 with TRBJ1-6; D might be TRBD1 (6 bases). Germline V gene lookup returns CDR1 DFQATT and CDR2 SNEGSKA (reference sequence). This CDR3 region has 11 residues. V was cut by 6 bases and J by 13 bases, with 13 bases left in between.

This clone was recorded once. The CDR3 is CASSMPGINEKLFF. In nucleotides, the CDR3 is TGTGCCAGTAGTATGCCGGGGATAAATGAAAAACTGTTTTTT. This chain connects TRBV19 to TRBJ1-4; D gene unclear. The CDR3 spans 14 residues. V was trimmed by 3 bases and J by 5 bases, leaving 10 bases between them. Germline V gives CDR1 LNHDA, CDR2 SQIVND (reference sequence).

The chain is built from TRBV18 and TRBJ1-2, with D possibly being TRBD1 (5 bases). The CDR3 is made up of 13 amino acids. CDR1 is KGHSH and CDR2 is LQKENI in the germline V gene. The V and J ends lost 5 bases and 2 bases respectively, with 9 bases between them. CDR3 nucleotides: TGTGCCAGCTCATCGACAGAGAACTATGGCTACACCTTC. This codes for CASSSTENYGYTF.

This clone was observed a few times. This rearrangement joins TRBV3-1 (or the pseudogene TRBV3-2) to TRBJ2-5; D is unclear. Deletions cut 3 bases from V and 2 bases from J, with 13 bases between. CDR3 size: 15 residues. Germline assignment: CDR1 LGHDT and CDR2 YNNKEL (reference sequence). The CDR3 loop reads CASSQSWAQQETQYF. For the CDR3, the DNA is TGTGCCAGCAGCCAGTCGTGGGCCCAACAAGAGACCCAGTACTTC.

The chain couples TRBV7-9 to TRBJ1-2, with TRBD1 as a possible D gene (6 bases). Trimming shortened V by 5 bases and J by 7 bases, and 17 bases separated the two germline ends. This CDR3 has 14 residues. Per germline, CDR1 SEHNR and CDR2 FQNEAQ (reference sequence). CDR3 loop: CASSQWGQQRGYTF. The CDR3 DNA is TGTGCCAGCAGCCAGTGGGGGCAACAGCGTGGCTACACCTTC.

This rearrangement joins TRBV7-2 to TRBJ2-4; 12 bases fit TRBD2. With 1 base clipped from V and 8 bases from J, the junction kept 3 bases outside the gene matches. Looked up from germline, CDR1 is SGHTA and CDR2 is FQGNSA. This CDR3 region has 15 residues. The CDR3 here is CASSLVTSGSDIQYF. The CDR3 region has the DNA TGTGCCAGCAGCTTAGTGACTAGCGGGAGTGACATTCAGTACTTC.